The 29 T cell receptor beta chains below come from one sample, sequenced in a study of cytomegalovirus exposure and HLA in healthy donors. Primers: 60 Vbeta forward and 13 Jbeta reverse. Using immunoSEQ multiplex PCR, the repertoire was profiled, and TCRdb retains in-frame clones only, with some absent. This sample has about 83,000 clones, with under 80% found just once. The sequenced sample consisted of PBMCs. The receptors come from a man aged 60-69 years in good health and CMV-seronegative.

This rearrangement joins TRBV5-1 to TRBJ2-2, with D perhaps TRBD1 (6 bases). The V end lost 0 bases, the J end lost 1 base, and 13 bases lay between the germline ends. CDR1 is SGHRS, CDR2 YFSETQ, per germline. This CDR3 comprises 17 residues. The CDR3 nucleotides are TGCGCCAGCAGCTTGGCAGGGACACTGTTGAACACCGGGGAGCTGTTTTTT. Amino acid sequence: CASSLAGTLLNTGELFF.

The rearrangement joins TRBV18 to TRBJ1-6; tentatively, D is TRBD1 (5 bases). CDR1 KGHSH and CDR2 LQKENI come from the germline V gene. The CDR3 totals 15 residues. The V end was cut by 0 bases, the J end by 2 bases, with 5 bases between. The CDR3 loop is CASSPPGAYNSPLHF. The CDR3 DNA is TGTGCCAGCTCACCACCAGGGGCCTATAATTCACCCCTCCACTTT. The whole variable domain, remainder taken from reference TRBV18 and TRBJ1-6, is NAGVMQNPRHLVRRRGQEARLRCSPMKGHSHVYWYRQLPEEGLKFMVYLQKENIIDESGMPKERFSAEFPKEGPSILRIQQVVRGDSAAYFCASSPPGAYNSPLHFGNGTRLTVT.

This clone showed up just once. The V gene is TRBV14, the J gene TRBJ2-7, with a weak D call TRBD2 (5 bases). The CDR3 totals 16 residues. Germline V gene sequence: CDR1 SGHDN, CDR2 FVKESK. Trimming cost V 4 bases and J 3 bases, with 19 bases left between them. CDR3 in DNA: TGTGCCAGCAGCCCCCCCCGGGGTAGAAACGTCTACGAGCAGTACTTC. Its translation is CASSPPRGRNVYEQYF.

CDR3 coding DNA: TGTGCCAGCAGTCAGGGACTGGCGGATACGCAGTATTTT. This gives the protein CASSQGLADTQYF. The chain uses TRBV6-1 and TRBJ2-3; a weak D match, TRBD2 (6 bases). The CDR3 contains 13 residues. The V end was cut by 5 bases, the J end by 6 bases, with 12 bases between. Germline CDR1 MNHNS, CDR2 SASEGT.

This clone has only one observation. One junction end does not reproduce the germline sequence, and a read error may be involved. The chain employs TRBV7-9 and TRBJ1-2; D remains ambiguous. Germline CDR1 and CDR2: SEHNR and FQNEAQ (reference sequence). The CDR3 spans 15 residues. This chain's CDR3 is CSSSPTFTRQNGYTF. DNA for the CDR3: TGTTCCAGCAGCCCGACATTCACCCGGCAGAATGGCTACACCTTC. The full variable domain, completed using reference TRBV7-9 and TRBJ1-2, is DTGVSQNPRHKITKRGQNVTFRCDPISEHNRLYWYRQTLGQGPEFLTYFQNEAQLEKSRLLSDRFSAERPKGSFSTLEIQRTEQGDSAMYLCSSSPTFTRQNGYTFGSGTRLTVV.

This clone has a single count. V usage is TRBV7-8 and J usage is TRBJ2-3, with TRBD1 matching 10 bases. V was clipped by 4 bases and J by 6 bases; unmatched bases: 10. CDR1 is SGHVS and CDR2 is FQNEAQ in the germline V gene. This CDR3 has 16 residues. In DNA form, the CDR3 reads TGTGCCAGCAGCTGGGGAAGGGGACAGGGGTTTGATACGCAGTATTTT. Protein product: CASSWGRGQGFDTQYF.

The chain carries TRBV6-5 and TRBJ1-2, with 9 bases aligning to TRBD1. The junction had 4 bases not matched to a gene; V was cut back by 6 bases and J by 2 bases. Germline V CDR1 and CDR2: MNHEY, SVGAGI. The CDR3 length is 14 residues. CDR3 coding DNA: TGTGCCAGCAGCCGGGACAGGGCAAACTATGGCTACACCTTC. This encodes CASSRDRANYGYTF.

This clone has more than one count but fewer than ten. The chain recombines TRBV19 with TRBJ1-5, with D possibly matching TRBD1 (5 bases). The germline V gene encodes CDR1 LNHDA and CDR2 SQIVND (reference sequence). The CDR3 has 16 amino acids. Trimming cost V 7 bases and J 0 bases, with 16 bases left between them. CDR3 DNA: TGTGCCAGTACCGGGGGGGACGGGGATAGCAATCAGCCCCAGCATTTT. Translation gives CASTGGDGDSNQPQHF.

The count of this clone is one. The chain links TRBV5-1 to TRBJ1-1; tentative D call: TRBD1 (6 bases). Germline V gene lookup returns CDR1 SGHRS and CDR2 YFSETQ. This CDR3 is 14 amino acids long. Trimming cost V 0 bases and J 5 bases, with 11 bases left between them. CDR3 in DNA: TGCGCCAGCAGCTTGGAGTACAGGGAAACTGAAGCTTTCTTT. Translation: CASSLEYRETEAFF.

The chain uses TRBV11-2 and TRBJ2-7, with TRBD2 matching over 12 bases. Germline lookup yields CDR1 SGHAT and CDR2 FQNNGV. The V gene end was trimmed by 7 bases and the J gene end by 3 bases; junction bases not matched to a gene: 7. The CDR3 is 15 residues long. CDR3 DNA: TGTGCCAGCACACAGGGACTAGCGGGCTTCTACGAGCAGTACTTC. Protein: CASTQGLAGFYEQYF.

The rearrangement joins TRBV7-2 to TRBJ2-3; no clear D. Germline values: CDR1 SGHTA, CDR2 FQGNSA. The CDR3 has 9 amino acids. Trimming took 5 bases from V and 13 from J, leaving 7 bases between them. The CDR3 reads CASSPPEYF. CDR3 nucleotides: TGTGCCAGCAGCCCCCCGGAGTATTTT.

The gene calls are TRBV28 and TRBJ1-1; D uncertain. Trimming took 0 bases from V and 3 from J, leaving 14 bases between them. Germline CDR1 MDHEN, CDR2 SYDVKM. The CDR3 runs 16 residues. The CDR3 bases are TGTGCCAGCAGTTTATGGGGAGGGCCGTCAGACACTGAAGCTTTCTTT. It encodes CASSLWGGPSDTEAFF.

This CDR3 reads CASSTTRAGELFF. The CDR3 DNA follows: TGTGCCAGCAGCACTACTAGGGCCGGGGAGCTGTTTTTT. The rearrangement joins TRBV7-2 to TRBJ2-2; tentative D call: TRBD2 (5 bases). CDR1 SGHTA and CDR2 FQGNSA come from the germline V gene. The V end was cut by 5 bases, the J end by 6 bases, with 10 bases between. The CDR3 runs 13 residues.

The chain has TRBV5-1 and TRBJ2-1; D call uncertain. In germline, CDR1 is SGHRS, CDR2 YFSETQ. V was pared by 5 bases and J by 0 bases, with 12 bases between. The CDR3 extends over 15 amino acids. The CDR3 region is CASRPTGVSYNEQFF. The DNA for the CDR3 is TGCGCCAGCAGGCCGACTGGAGTCTCCTACAATGAGCAGTTCTTC. The full variable domain, rest sourced from reference TRBV5-1 and TRBJ2-1, is KAGVTQTPRYLIKTRGQQVTLSCSPISGHRSVSWYQQTPGQGLQFLFEYFSETQRNKGNFPGRFSGRQFSNSRSEMNVSTLELGDSALYLCASRPTGVSYNEQFFGPGTRLTVL.

CDR3 sequence reads: CAWSADGGAYGYTF. The CDR3 DNA sequence: TGTGCCTGGAGCGCCGATGGGGGCGCCTATGGCTACACCTTC. The chain joins TRBV30 to TRBJ1-2; D is perhaps TRBD1 (6 bases). V lost 3 bases and J 4 bases, leaving 15 bases between the germline ends. Germline V gene lookup returns CDR1 GTSNPN and CDR2 SVGIG (reference sequence). This CDR3 comprises 14 residues.

This chain links TRBV5-1 with TRBJ1-4; maybe TRBD1 (6 bases). Germline-derived CDR1 and CDR2 are SGHRS and YFSETQ. The CDR3 runs to 11 residues. Trimming stripped 4 bases from V and 14 bases from J, with 12 bases between. CDR3 residues: CASSDTGRLFF. As DNA, the CDR3 is TGCGCCAGCAGCGATACAGGGCGGCTGTTTTTT.

This clone was observed a few times. This rearrangement joins TRBV6-5 to TRBJ2-7; 11 bases agree with TRBD1. The CDR3 spans 15 residues. From germline, CDR1 is MNHEY and CDR2 SVGAGI. The trim removed 5 bases at V and 6 bases at J, leaving 9 bases unmatched. For the CDR3, the DNA is TGTGCCAGCAGTACTCGGACAGGGGGCCCATTCGAGCAGTACTTC. Translating gives CASSTRTGGPFEQYF.

The chain combines TRBV5-6 with TRBJ2-7; TRBD2 might be the D (6 bases). V shed 5 bases and J shed 6 bases, with 21 bases lying between them. In germline, CDR1 is SGHDT, CDR2 YYEEEE. The CDR3 has 15 amino acids. The CDR3 here is CASSRAYGGVGEQYF. The CDR3 DNA reads as TGTGCCAGCAGTCGCGCGTATGGAGGGGTGGGCGAGCAGTACTTC.

This clone was seen a handful of times. The chain joins TRBV19 to TRBJ2-7, with 7 bases aligning to TRBD2. Germline CDR1 LNHDA, CDR2 SQIVND (reference sequence). This CDR3 spans 14 amino acids. Germline trimming cut 3 bases from V and 3 bases from J; bases unmatched to any gene: 5. CDR3 nucleotides: TGTGCCAGTAGTATCCCCGGGGGGTACTACGAGCAGTACTTC. It yields the protein CASSIPGGYYEQYF.

This rearrangement joins TRBV6-1 to TRBJ2-1, with 10 bases identical to TRBD1. Germline lookup yields CDR1 MNHNS and CDR2 SASEGT. V trimming: 5 bases; J trimming: 6 bases; junction bases outside the gene matches: 7. CDR3 length equals 15 residues. As DNA, the CDR3 is TGTGCCAGCAGTACCGGGACAGGGGCTACCAATGAGCAGTTCTTC. Translating it yields CASSTGTGATNEQFF.

The chain carries TRBV5-1 and TRBJ1-2; TRBD1 matches 9 bases. Losses at the gene ends were 0 bases for V and 4 bases for J; bases not matched to a gene: 4. Germline CDR1 SGHRS, CDR2 YFSETQ. This CDR3 region has 15 residues. For the CDR3, the DNA is TGCGCCAGCAGCTTGGATTGGGGACAGGGCTATGGCTACACCTTC. This encodes CASSLDWGQGYGYTF.

V usage is TRBV5-5 and J usage is TRBJ2-7, with 9 bases aligning to TRBD1. The CDR3 runs to 14 residues. Trimming at V came to 2 bases and at J to 7 bases, leaving 7 bases not matched to a gene. Per germline, CDR1 SGHKS and CDR2 YYEKEE (reference sequence). DNA for the CDR3: TGTGCCAGCAGCTTACAGGGGGCCCTCTTGGAGCAGTACTTC. This translates into CASSLQGALLEQYF.

Comments on this clone: Other DNA sequences in this specimen translate into the identical CDR3. The V and J genes are TRBV27 and TRBJ2-5, with D tentatively TRBD2 (6 bases). With 4 bases removed from V and 1 base from J, the gap between germline ends came to 10 bases. The germline V gene encodes CDR1 MNHEY and CDR2 SMNVEV (reference sequence). CDR3 length equals 14 residues. CDR3 in amino acids: CASSSTGLQETQYF. The CDR3 DNA sequence: TGTGCCAGCAGTTCCACGGGACTCCAAGAGACCCAGTACTTC.

This chain uses TRBV6-1 with TRBJ2-7; no firm D call. The germline V and J ends were trimmed by 2 bases and 5 bases, with 4 bases remaining between them. Germline loops: CDR1 MNHNS, CDR2 SASEGT. CDR3 length: 11 residues. The CDR3 coding sequence is TGTGCCAGCAGTGAAATCGACGAGCAGTACTTC. This codes for CASSEIDEQYF.

V and J are TRBV10-1 and TRBJ1-2, with D hard to call. CDR3 length: 13 residues. Germline V gene sequence: CDR1 WNHNN, CDR2 SYGVQD (reference sequence). The ends were cut back, 3 bases at V and 4 bases at J, with 9 bases in the middle. The CDR3 sequence is CASSDHEGYGYTF. The CDR3 coding sequence is TGCGCCAGCAGTGATCACGAGGGCTATGGCTACACCTTC.

V usage is TRBV18 and J usage is TRBJ1-5; 8 bases agree with TRBD1. The junction had 6 bases not matched to a gene; V was cut back by 9 bases and J by 5 bases. The CDR3 contains 13 residues. Germline V gene data show CDR1 as KGHSH and CDR2 as LQKENI. The CDR3 nucleotides read TGTGCCAGTGCAGGGGGCATGGATCAGCCCCAGCATTTT. Its protein is CASAGGMDQPQHF.

This clone is deemed medium-sized. The chain recombines TRBV6-5 with TRBJ2-7, with a weak D call TRBD1 (6 bases). Trimming took 6 bases from V and 5 from J, leaving 11 bases between them. The CDR3 has 12 amino acids. From germline, CDR1 is MNHEY and CDR2 SVGAGI. The CDR3 DNA sequence: TGTGCCAGCAGAACCCAGGGGAACGAGCAGTACTTC. It codes for CASRTQGNEQYF.

DNA for the CDR3: TGTGCCAGCAGCCCCACAGGGGTCACTCCCACTGAAGCTTTCTTT. This codes for CASSPTGVTPTEAFF. The gene calls are TRBV2 and TRBJ1-1; TRBD1 agrees at 7 bases. With 6 bases clipped from V and 4 bases from J, the junction kept 11 bases outside the gene matches. Germline CDR1 reads SNHLY; CDR2 reads FYNNEI. The CDR3 sequence is 15 residues long.

The chain carries TRBV14 and TRBJ2-1; maybe TRBD2 (7 bases). This CDR3 region has 17 residues. V was clipped by 4 bases and J by 4 bases, with 20 bases between them. Germline CDR1 is SGHDN and CDR2 is FVKESK. The CDR3 DNA reads TGTGCCAGCAGCCCTACCTTGGGGGGCGGGGGTTACAATGAGCAGTTCTTC. This sequence encodes CASSPTLGGGGYNEQFF.